The T cell receptor beta chain described here comes from a study of blood T cell repertoires in COVID-19. Study in general: Samples taken during acute and convalescent COVID-19 were collected in the United States, Italy and Spain. From T cells, B-cell-depleted T cells, or PBMCs came the material, which was cDNA or gDNA.

Authors' data handling: Reference gene primer amplification gave estimated nucleated cell counts. Using immunoSEQ multiplex PCR, the repertoire was profiled, and TCRdb retains in-frame clones only, with some absent. V and J calls and clone size are given by that table; D and trimming were obtained from the DNA. The repertoire includes 200,000 to 300,000 clones, around 83% of them detected once, and roughly a tenth sits in the top ten. V was clipped by 2 bases and J by 6 bases, with 17 bases between them. The CDR3 is 16 amino acids. Germline V gene sequence: CDR1 LGHNT, CDR2 FRNRAP. The sample taken for sequencing was peripheral blood. The V gene is TRBV12-5, the J gene TRBJ1-5, with unresolved D. The sequence was obtained from a woman aged 80 or older with acute or convalescent COVID-19. The CDR3 DNA is TGTGCTAGTGGTTTGCGCGCCGGGGTCTACAGTCAGCCCCAGCATTTT. This codes for CASGLRAGVYSQPQHF.